The 16 T cell receptor beta chains given below trace back to one sample, sequenced in a study of cytomegalovirus exposure and HLA in healthy donors. It was with 60 Vbeta and 13 Jbeta primers that the PCR ran. The assay was immunoSEQ multiplex PCR, and TCRdb's table has in-frame clones only and misses some. The listing records more than 95,000 clones. The specimen was PBMCs. The receptors come from a man between 18 and 29 years old in good health and CMV-seronegative.

V and J are TRBV30 and TRBJ2-7; tentatively, D is TRBD2 (6 bases). Per germline, CDR1 GTSNPN and CDR2 SVGIG (reference sequence). This CDR3 is 14 amino acids long. The ends were cut back, 2 bases at V and 6 bases at J, with 17 bases in the middle. The CDR3 nucleotides read TGTGCCTGGAGTTGGGGGGTCCTTCTCTCCGAGCAGTACTTC. This gives the protein CAWSWGVLLSEQYF. The full variable domain, its missing parts supplied by reference TRBV30 and TRBJ2-7, is SQTIHQWPATLVQPVGSPLSLECTVEGTSNPNLYWYRQAAGRGLQLLFYSVGIGQISSEVPQNLSASRPQDRQFILSSKKLLLSDSGFYLCAWSWGVLLSEQYFGPGTRLTVT.

The J gene is TRBJ2-5, the V gene TRBV5-4, with 8 positions matching TRBD1. V lost 1 base, J lost 1 base, and 6 bases stayed unmatched. CDR3 size: 16 residues. Germline CDR1 is SGHNT and CDR2 is YYREEE (reference sequence). CDR3 sequence reads: CASSLSPGGVQETQYF. The DNA of the CDR3 is TGTGCCAGCAGCTTGTCGCCAGGGGGCGTCCAAGAGACCCAGTACTTC.

The chain uses TRBV13 and TRBJ2-5, with 8 positions matching TRBD1. The CDR3 loop spans 16 amino acids. CDR1 and CDR2 (germline): PRHDT, FYEKMQ (reference sequence). Germline trimming cut 4 bases from V and 7 bases from J; bases unmatched to any gene: 14. DNA for the CDR3: TGTGCCAGCAGCTGGACAGGGTTACCCCCCCCTGTGACCCAGTACTTC. Amino acid sequence: CASSWTGLPPPVTQYF.

The CDR3 DNA follows: TGTGCCAGCAGTTCTCCGGGACAGGGGGGTGAAAAACTGTTTTTT. Protein: CASSSPGQGGEKLFF. The chain recombines TRBV28 with TRBJ1-4; 11 bases align to TRBD1. Germline V gene sequence: CDR1 MDHEN, CDR2 SYDVKM. V shed 4 bases, J shed 7 bases, and the junction held 5 bases outside the gene matches. This CDR3 contains 15 residues.

This chain uses TRBV9 with TRBJ2-2; D remains unclear. V was shortened by 3 bases and J by 1 base, with 7 bases between the two germline ends. This CDR3 is 14 amino acids long. Germline V CDR1 and CDR2: SGDLS, YYNGEE. DNA of the CDR3: TGTGCCAGCAGCGGAAACAGGAACACCGGGGAGCTGTTTTTT. Translated: CASSGNRNTGELFF.

CDR3 DNA: TGCGCCAGCAGTGACGTCACTGAAGCTTTCTTT. Protein: CASSDVTEAFF. This rearrangement joins TRBV10-2 to TRBJ1-1; no clear D gene. V was clipped by 3 bases and J by 4 bases, with 3 bases between them. CDR1 and CDR2 from the germline V gene are WSHSY and SAAADI. The CDR3 sequence is 11 residues long.

The J gene is TRBJ2-3, the V gene TRBV4-1, with 8 bases lining up with TRBD2. Trimming at V came to 0 bases and at J to 2 bases, leaving 10 bases not matched to a gene. Per the germline V gene, CDR1 is MGHRA and CDR2 is YSYEKL. This CDR3 has 18 residues. The CDR3: CASSQDGAGAGDTDTQYF. For the CDR3, the DNA is TGCGCCAGCAGCCAAGATGGGGCTGGAGCGGGGGACACAGATACGCAGTATTTT.

CDR3 protein: CASSQGTGTDYRDTQYF. Written as DNA, the CDR3 is TGCGCCAGCAGCCAAGGCACCGGGACAGACTACAGAGATACGCAGTATTTT. V usage is TRBV4-1 and J usage is TRBJ2-3; 7 positions match TRBD1. The CDR3 contains 17 residues. Trimming removed 1 base from V and 5 bases from J; junction bases left unmatched: 12. Germline CDR1 and CDR2: MGHRA and YSYEKL.

The chain combines TRBV28 with TRBJ1-5, with TRBD1 matching over 8 bases. Germline trimming cut 6 bases from V and 2 bases from J; bases unmatched to any gene: 3. From germline, CDR1 is MDHEN and CDR2 SYDVKM. CDR3 length: 14 amino acids. DNA for the CDR3: TGTGCCAGCAGGTGGACAGGGCGCAATCAGCCCCAGCATTTT. It encodes CASRWTGRNQPQHF.

This chain joins TRBV19 and TRBJ1-5; no definite D call. Germline values: CDR1 LNHDA, CDR2 SQIVND (reference sequence). Deletions cut 1 base from V and 3 bases from J, with 10 bases between. The CDR3 length is 15 residues. This chain's CDR3 is CASSIAEVPNQPQHF. The DNA of the CDR3 is TGTGCCAGTAGTATAGCTGAGGTCCCCAATCAGCCCCAGCATTTT.

This chain uses TRBV9 with TRBJ2-7; 9 nucleotides match TRBD1. In germline, CDR1 is SGDLS, CDR2 YYNGEE. The CDR3 extends over 15 amino acids. V was clipped by 4 bases and J by 2 bases; unmatched bases: 7. CDR3 sequence: CASSPPGTGPYEQYF. The CDR3 DNA reads TGTGCCAGCAGCCCCCCCGGGACAGGGCCCTACGAGCAGTACTTC.

This chain links TRBV5-1 with TRBJ2-1, with D perhaps matching TRBD2 (5 bases). The CDR3 runs to 14 residues. Germline V gene sequence: CDR1 SGHRS, CDR2 YFSETQ. V was pared by 4 bases and J by 8 bases, with 16 bases between. The CDR3 coding sequence is TGCGCCAGCAGCCCATACGCGGGTACCGATGAGCAGTTCTTC. It translates to CASSPYAGTDEQFF.

This sequence joins TRBV19 and TRBJ2-7; TRBD1 aligns across 9 bases. V lost 2 bases, J lost 6 bases, and 5 bases stayed unmatched. Germline CDR1 is LNHDA and CDR2 is SQIVND (reference sequence). The CDR3 is 14 amino acids. In nucleotides, the CDR3 is TGTGCCAGTAGTATAAAACAGGGGGCGACCGAGCAGTACTTC. It yields the protein CASSIKQGATEQYF.

The chain is built from TRBV19 and TRBJ1-2; weak D call: TRBD1 (5 bases). Trimming took 7 bases from V and 5 from J, leaving 14 bases between them. The germline V gene encodes CDR1 LNHDA and CDR2 SQIVND (reference sequence). The length of the CDR3 is 13 residues. The CDR3: CASTRQSVYGYTF. The CDR3 DNA reads as TGTGCCAGTACCCGACAGAGCGTATATGGCTACACCTTC.

This chain joins TRBV5-1 and TRBJ2-3; no clear D. Germline V gene sequence: CDR1 SGHRS, CDR2 YFSETQ. Trimming took off 4 bases at V and 5 bases at J, with 14 bases between the two ends. CDR3 length equals 14 residues. CDR3 DNA: TGCGCCAGCAGCCTACTGCAGGTTCAAGATACGCAGTATTTT. It yields the protein CASSLLQVQDTQYF.

This chain links TRBV6-5 with TRBJ1-1; the match to TRBD1 covers 8 bases. Trimming at V came to 5 bases and at J to 6 bases, leaving 11 bases not matched to a gene. CDR3 size: 15 residues. CDR1 and CDR2 from the germline V gene are MNHEY and SVGAGI. The CDR3 DNA is TGTGCCAGCAGTGCGTGGAGACAGGGGTTCGCTGAAGCTTTCTTT. Its translation is CASSAWRQGFAEAFF.